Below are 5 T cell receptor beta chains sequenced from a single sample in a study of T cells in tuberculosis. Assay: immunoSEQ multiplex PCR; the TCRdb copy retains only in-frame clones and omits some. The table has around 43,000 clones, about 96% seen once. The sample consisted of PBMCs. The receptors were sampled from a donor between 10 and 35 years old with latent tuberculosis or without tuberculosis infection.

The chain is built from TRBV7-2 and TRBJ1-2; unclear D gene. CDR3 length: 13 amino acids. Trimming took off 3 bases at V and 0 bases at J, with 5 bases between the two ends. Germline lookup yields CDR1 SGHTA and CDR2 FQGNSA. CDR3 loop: CASSLETNYGYTF. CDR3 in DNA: TGTGCCAGCAGCTTGGAGACTAACTATGGCTACACCTTC.

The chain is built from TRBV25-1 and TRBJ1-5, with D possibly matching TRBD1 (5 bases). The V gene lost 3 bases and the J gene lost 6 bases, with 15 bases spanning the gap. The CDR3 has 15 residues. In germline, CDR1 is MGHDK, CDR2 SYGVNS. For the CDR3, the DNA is TGTGCCAGCAGTGAGGGATCAGGGAAGGGTCAGCCCCAGCATTTT. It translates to CASSEGSGKGQPQHF.

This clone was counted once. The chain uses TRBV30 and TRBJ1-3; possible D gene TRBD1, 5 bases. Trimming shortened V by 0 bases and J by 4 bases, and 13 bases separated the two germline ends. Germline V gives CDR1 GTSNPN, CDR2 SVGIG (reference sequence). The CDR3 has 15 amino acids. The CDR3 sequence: CAWSVTGTRGNTIYF. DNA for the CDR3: TGTGCCTGGAGTGTGACCGGGACTCGCGGAAACACCATATATTTT.

The CDR3: CASSLVRGTEAFF. CDR3 DNA sequence: TGCGCCAGCAGCTTGGTCAGGGGTACTGAAGCTTTCTTT. The chain combines TRBV5-1 with TRBJ1-1, with D possibly TRBD1 on 6 matching bases. Germline loops: CDR1 SGHRS, CDR2 YFSETQ. This CDR3 region has 13 residues. Trimming stripped 0 bases from V and 5 bases from J, with 8 bases between. Full variable domain (rest looked up from reference TRBV5-1 and TRBJ1-1): KAGVTQTPRYLIKTRGQQVTLSCSPISGHRSVSWYQQTPGQGLQFLFEYFSETQRNKGNFPGRFSGRQFSNSRSEMNVSTLELGDSALYLCASSLVRGTEAFFGQGTRLTVV.

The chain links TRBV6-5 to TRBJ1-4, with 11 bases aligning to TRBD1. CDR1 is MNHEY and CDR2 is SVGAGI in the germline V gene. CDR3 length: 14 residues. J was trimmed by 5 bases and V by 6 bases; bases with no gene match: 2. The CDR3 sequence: CASSRDRGNEKLFF. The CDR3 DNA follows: TGTGCCAGCAGCCGGGACAGGGGGAATGAAAAACTGTTTTTT.